This paragraph covers one T cell receptor beta chain sequence. The entry originates in a study of blood T cell repertoires in COVID-19. Across the whole study: Acute-phase and convalescent COVID-19 samples originated in the United States, Italy and Spain. The analysed material was cDNA or gDNA that came from T cells, B-cell-depleted T cells, or PBMCs.

Trimming took 5 bases from V and 6 from J; bases not matched to a gene: 2. Germline CDR1 WNHNN, CDR2 SYGVQD (reference sequence). The CDR3 sequence is 12 residues long. As processed by the authors: Reference gene primer amplification gave estimated nucleated cell counts. This table comes from immunoSEQ multiplex PCR, and its TCRdb copy is limited to in-frame clones, with some not included. The DNA was the basis for D and trimming; V, J and clone size are from that table. The data hold 150,000 to 180,000 clones, with around three quarters observed a single time. This TCR derives from a man at least 80 years old with acute or convalescent COVID-19. The V and J genes are TRBV10-1 and TRBJ2-3; 7 bases agree with TRBD1. Sequenced: peripheral blood. The CDR3 loop is CASSFRGDTQYF. CDR3 DNA sequence: TGCGCCAGCAGTTTCAGGGGGGATACGCAGTATTTT.